The sequence of this T cell receptor (beta chain) was determined in a study of radiotherapy plus CTLA-4 blockade in lung cancer. Study-wide results and limits: Expansion in blood of tumor-derived TCR clones was seen after radiotherapy plus ipilimumab.

Assay: immunoSEQ multiplex PCR; the TCRdb copy retains only in-frame clones and omits some. The repertoire holds around 80,000 clones, about 84% seen once, with approximately 0.73% in the top ten. Patients with chemo-refractory metastatic non-small-cell lung cancer received focal radiation plus CTLA-4 blockade with ipilimumab. Regarding this clone: What it recognizes is unknown.

The sample was peripheral blood, taken from a patient treated with radiotherapy plus ipilimumab. The origin of this receptor is a human donor with non-small cell lung cancer who had stable disease on radiotherapy plus ipilimumab.

The CDR3 protein is CAFKDRGNEKLFF. The CDR3 bases are TGTGCCTTTAAGGACAGGGGAAATGAAAAACTGTTTTTT. The chain joins TRBV30 to TRBJ1-4, with TRBD1 matching over 9 bases. Germline loops: CDR1 GTSNPN, CDR2 SVGIG (reference sequence). V lost 7 bases, J lost 5 bases, and 5 bases stayed unmatched. This CDR3 is 13 amino acids long.